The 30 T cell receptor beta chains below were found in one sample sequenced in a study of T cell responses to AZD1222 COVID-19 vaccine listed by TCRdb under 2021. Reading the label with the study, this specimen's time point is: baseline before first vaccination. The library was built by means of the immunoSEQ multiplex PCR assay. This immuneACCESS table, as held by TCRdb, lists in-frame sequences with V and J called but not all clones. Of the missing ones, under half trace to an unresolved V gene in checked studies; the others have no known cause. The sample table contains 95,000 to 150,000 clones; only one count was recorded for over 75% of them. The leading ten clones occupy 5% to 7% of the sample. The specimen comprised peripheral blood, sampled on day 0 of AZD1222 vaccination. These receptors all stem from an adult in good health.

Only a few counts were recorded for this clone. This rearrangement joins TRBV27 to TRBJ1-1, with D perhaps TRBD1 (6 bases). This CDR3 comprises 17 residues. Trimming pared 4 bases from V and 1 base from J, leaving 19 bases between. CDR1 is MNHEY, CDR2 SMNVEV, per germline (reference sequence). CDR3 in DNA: TGTGCCAGCAGTTCGAAAAAGACAGGTTCCCGGAACACTGAAGCTTTCTTT. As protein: CASSSKKTGSRNTEAFF.

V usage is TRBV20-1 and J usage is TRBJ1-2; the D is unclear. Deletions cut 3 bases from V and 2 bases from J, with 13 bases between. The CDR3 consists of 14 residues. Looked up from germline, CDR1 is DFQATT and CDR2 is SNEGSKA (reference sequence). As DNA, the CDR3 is TGCAGTGCTAGTATCCCCCTCGGGAACTATGGCTACACCTTC. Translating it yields CSASIPLGNYGYTF.

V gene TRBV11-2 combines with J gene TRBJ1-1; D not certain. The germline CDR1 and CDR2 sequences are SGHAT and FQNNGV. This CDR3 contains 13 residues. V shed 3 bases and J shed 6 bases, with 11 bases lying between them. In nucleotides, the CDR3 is TGTGCCAGCAGCTTTACGGGAGGCGCTGAAGCTTTCTTT. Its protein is CASSFTGGAEAFF.

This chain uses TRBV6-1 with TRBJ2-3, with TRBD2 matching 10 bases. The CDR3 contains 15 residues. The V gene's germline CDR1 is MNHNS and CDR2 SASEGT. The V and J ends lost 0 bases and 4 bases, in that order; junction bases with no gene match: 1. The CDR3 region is CASSEASGGSDTQYF. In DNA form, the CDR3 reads TGTGCCAGCAGTGAAGCTAGCGGGGGGTCAGATACGCAGTATTTT.

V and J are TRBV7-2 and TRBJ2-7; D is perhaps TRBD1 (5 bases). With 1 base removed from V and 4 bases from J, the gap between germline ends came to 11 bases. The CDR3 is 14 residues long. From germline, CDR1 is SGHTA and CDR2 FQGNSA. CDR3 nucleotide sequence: TGTGCCAGCAGCTTAGTCGGTGGACATTACGAGCAGTACTTC. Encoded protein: CASSLVGGHYEQYF.

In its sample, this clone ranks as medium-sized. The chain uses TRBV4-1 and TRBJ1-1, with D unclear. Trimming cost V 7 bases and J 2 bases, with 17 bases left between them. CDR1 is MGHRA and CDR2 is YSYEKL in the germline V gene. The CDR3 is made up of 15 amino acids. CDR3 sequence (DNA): TGCGCCAGCACCCTCTGGGCCTCGGGAAACACTGAAGCTTTCTTT. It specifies CASTLWASGNTEAFF.

CDR3 loop: CAWTSEDRGYEQYF. The CDR3 nucleotides read TGTGCCTGGACCTCTGAGGACAGGGGGTACGAGCAGTACTTC. This rearrangement joins TRBV30 to TRBJ2-7, with 10 bases aligning to TRBD1. The CDR3 length is 14 residues. The germline V gene encodes CDR1 GTSNPN and CDR2 SVGIG (reference sequence). V dropped 4 bases and J dropped 4; count of bases not matched to a gene: 7.

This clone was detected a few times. CDR3 loop: CASSARVTGELFF. CDR3 DNA: TGTGCCAGCAGTGCCAGGGTTACCGGGGAGCTGTTTTTT. V usage is TRBV7-3 and J usage is TRBJ2-2, with D perhaps TRBD1 (5 bases). Trimming removed 6 bases from V and 5 bases from J, with 10 bases in between. The CDR3 contains 13 residues. CDR1 is SGHTA, CDR2 FQGTGA, per germline.

The CDR3 sequence: CASRGLAEPDTQYF. DNA of the CDR3: TGTGCCAGTCGTGGACTAGCTGAGCCAGATACGCAGTATTTT. The chain joins TRBV19 to TRBJ2-3; TRBD2 agrees at 8 bases. Trimming at V came to 8 bases and at J to 4 bases, leaving 8 bases not matched to a gene. This CDR3 spans 14 amino acids. Germline CDR1 is LNHDA and CDR2 is SQIVND (reference sequence).

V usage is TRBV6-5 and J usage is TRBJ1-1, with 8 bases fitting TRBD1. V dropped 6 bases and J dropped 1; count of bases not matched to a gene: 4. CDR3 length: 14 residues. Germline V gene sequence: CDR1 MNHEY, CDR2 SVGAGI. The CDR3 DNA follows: TGTGCCAGCAGCCGACAGGGGCCGAACACTGAAGCTTTCTTT. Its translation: CASSRQGPNTEAFF.

CDR3 nucleotides: TGTGCCAGCAGCGGAGACAGTGGACCACCGATGCAGTTCTTC. Translating it yields CASSGDSGPPMQFF. This rearrangement joins TRBV9 to TRBJ2-1, with TRBD1 as a possible D gene (5 bases). Germline loops: CDR1 SGDLS, CDR2 YYNGEE. The V end was cut by 3 bases, the J end by 12 bases, with 19 bases between. The CDR3 spans 14 residues.

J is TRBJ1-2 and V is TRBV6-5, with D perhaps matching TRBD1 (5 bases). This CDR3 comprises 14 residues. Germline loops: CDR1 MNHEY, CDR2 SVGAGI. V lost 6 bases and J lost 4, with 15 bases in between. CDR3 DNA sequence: TGTGCCAGCAGGGGGGAGGGGTACGGCTATGGCTACACCTTC. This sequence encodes CASRGEGYGYGYTF.

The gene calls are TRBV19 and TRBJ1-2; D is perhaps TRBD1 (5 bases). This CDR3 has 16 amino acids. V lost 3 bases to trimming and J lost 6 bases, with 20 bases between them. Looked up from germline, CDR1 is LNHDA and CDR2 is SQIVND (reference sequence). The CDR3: CASSIGGARRIHGYTF. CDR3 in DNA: TGTGCCAGTAGTATCGGCGGGGCCCGGCGAATCCATGGCTACACCTTC.

CDR3 nucleotide sequence: TGTGCCAGCAGTTACTCGGAGGGTCTCTGCACCTTC. Encoded protein: CASSYSEGLCTF. The genes are TRBV6-6 and TRBJ1-2; D gene ambiguous. The V and J ends lost 0 bases and 13 bases respectively, with 12 bases between them. The CDR3 is 12 amino acids. Germline V CDR1 and CDR2: MNHNY, SVGAGI (reference sequence).

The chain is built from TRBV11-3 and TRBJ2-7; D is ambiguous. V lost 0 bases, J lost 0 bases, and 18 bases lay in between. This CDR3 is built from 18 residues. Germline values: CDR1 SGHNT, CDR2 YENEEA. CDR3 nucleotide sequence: TGTGCCAGCAGCTTAGATCCCTTTCGTCAGCCCAACTCCTACGAGCAGTACTTC. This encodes CASSLDPFRQPNSYEQYF.

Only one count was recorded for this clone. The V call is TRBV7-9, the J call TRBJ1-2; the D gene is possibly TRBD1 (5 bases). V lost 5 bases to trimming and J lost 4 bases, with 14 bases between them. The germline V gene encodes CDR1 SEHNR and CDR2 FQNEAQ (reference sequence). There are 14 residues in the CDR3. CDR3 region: CASSPRGGSYGYTF. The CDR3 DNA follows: TGTGCCAGCAGCCCTCGGGGCGGAAGCTATGGCTACACCTTC.

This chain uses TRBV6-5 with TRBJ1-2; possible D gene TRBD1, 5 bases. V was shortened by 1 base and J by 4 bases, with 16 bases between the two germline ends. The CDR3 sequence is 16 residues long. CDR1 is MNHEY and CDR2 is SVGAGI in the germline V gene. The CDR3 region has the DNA TGTGCCAGCAGTTACTTCCGGTTCGACAGACTCTATGGCTACACCTTC. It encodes CASSYFRFDRLYGYTF.

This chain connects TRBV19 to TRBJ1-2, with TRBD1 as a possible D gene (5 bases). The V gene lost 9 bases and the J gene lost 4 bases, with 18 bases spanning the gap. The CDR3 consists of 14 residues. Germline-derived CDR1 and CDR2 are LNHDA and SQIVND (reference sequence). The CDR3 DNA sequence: TGTGCCAGCCAACCACCTGGGACGGGCTATGGCTACACCTTC. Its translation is CASQPPGTGYGYTF.

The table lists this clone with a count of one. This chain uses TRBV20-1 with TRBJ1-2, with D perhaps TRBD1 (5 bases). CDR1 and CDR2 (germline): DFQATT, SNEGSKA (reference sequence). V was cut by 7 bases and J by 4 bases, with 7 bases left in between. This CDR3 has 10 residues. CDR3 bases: TGCAGTGGGGGCAGCTATGGCTACACCTTC. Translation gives CSGGSYGYTF.

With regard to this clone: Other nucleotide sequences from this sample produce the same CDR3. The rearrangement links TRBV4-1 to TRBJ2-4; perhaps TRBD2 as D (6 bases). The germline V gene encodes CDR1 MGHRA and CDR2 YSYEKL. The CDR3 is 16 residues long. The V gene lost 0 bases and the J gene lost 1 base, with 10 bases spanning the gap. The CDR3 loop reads CASSQEGLAAKNIQYF. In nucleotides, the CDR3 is TGCGCCAGCAGCCAAGAGGGGCTAGCGGCCAAAAACATTCAGTACTTC.

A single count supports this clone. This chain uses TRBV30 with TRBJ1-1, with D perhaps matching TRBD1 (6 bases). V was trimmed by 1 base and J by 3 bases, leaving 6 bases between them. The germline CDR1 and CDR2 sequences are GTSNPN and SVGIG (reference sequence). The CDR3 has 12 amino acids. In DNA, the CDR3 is TGTGCCTGGAGTGAGGGGGACACTGAAGCTTTCTTT. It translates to CAWSEGDTEAFF. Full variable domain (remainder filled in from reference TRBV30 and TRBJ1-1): SQTIHQWPATLVQPVGSPLSLECTVEGTSNPNLYWYRQAAGRGLQLLFYSVGIGQISSEVPQNLSASRPQDRQFILSSKKLLLSDSGFYLCAWSEGDTEAFFGQGTRLTVV.

Written as DNA, the CDR3 is TGCGCCAGCAGCCAAGGGTTTAGCACAGGGGGCTATGGCTACACCTTC. It translates to CASSQGFSTGGYGYTF. The chain employs TRBV4-1 and TRBJ1-2; 8 nucleotides agree with TRBD1. V shed 1 base, J shed 4 bases, and the junction held 8 bases outside the gene matches. This CDR3 is built from 16 residues. Germline V gene data show CDR1 as MGHRA and CDR2 as YSYEKL.

The CDR3 region has the DNA TGTGCCAGCAGCTTAATCCCGGGCCCCTACGAGCAGTACTTC. It yields the protein CASSLIPGPYEQYF. This sequence joins TRBV7-2 and TRBJ2-7; D ambiguous. CDR1 and CDR2 from the germline V gene are SGHTA and FQGNSA. The CDR3 totals 14 residues. V lost 2 bases, J lost 2 bases, and 10 bases lay in between.

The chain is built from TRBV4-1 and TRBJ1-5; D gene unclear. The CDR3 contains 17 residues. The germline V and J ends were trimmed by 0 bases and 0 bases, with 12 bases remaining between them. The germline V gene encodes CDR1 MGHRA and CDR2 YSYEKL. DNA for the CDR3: TGCGCCAGCAGCCAAGAGCCAGTCGATTATAGCAATCAGCCCCAGCATTTT. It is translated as CASSQEPVDYSNQPQHF.

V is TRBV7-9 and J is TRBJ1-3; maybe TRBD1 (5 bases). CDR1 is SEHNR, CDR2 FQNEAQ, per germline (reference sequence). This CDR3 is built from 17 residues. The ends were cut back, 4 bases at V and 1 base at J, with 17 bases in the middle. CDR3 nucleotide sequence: TGTGCCAGCAGCTATAGTTCTTCAGGGTTTTCTGGAAACACCATATATTTT. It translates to CASSYSSSGFSGNTIYF.

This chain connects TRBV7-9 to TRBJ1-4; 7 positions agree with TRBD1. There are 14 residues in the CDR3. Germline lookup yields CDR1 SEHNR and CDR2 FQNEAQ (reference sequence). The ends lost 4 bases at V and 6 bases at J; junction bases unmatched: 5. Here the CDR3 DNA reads TGTGCCAGCAGCTCCGTAACAGGGGATGAAAAACTGTTTTTT. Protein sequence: CASSSVTGDEKLFF.

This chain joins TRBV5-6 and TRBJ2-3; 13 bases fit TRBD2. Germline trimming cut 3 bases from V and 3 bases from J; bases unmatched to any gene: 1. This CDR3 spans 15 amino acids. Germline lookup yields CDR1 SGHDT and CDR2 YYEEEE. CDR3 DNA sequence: TGTGCCAGCAGCTCGACTAGCGGGGGGACAGATACGCAGTATTTT. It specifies CASSSTSGGTDTQYF.

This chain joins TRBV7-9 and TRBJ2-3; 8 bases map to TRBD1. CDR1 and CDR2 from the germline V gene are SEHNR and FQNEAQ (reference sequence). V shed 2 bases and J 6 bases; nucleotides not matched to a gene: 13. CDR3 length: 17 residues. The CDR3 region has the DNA TGTGCCAGCAGCTTATCTCACGGGCAGGGGGCTTTTGATACGCAGTATTTT. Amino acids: CASSLSHGQGAFDTQYF. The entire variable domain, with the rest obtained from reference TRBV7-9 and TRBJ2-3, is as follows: DTGVSQNPRHKITKRGQNVTFRCDPISEHNRLYWYRQTLGQGPEFLTYFQNEAQLEKSRLLSDRFSAERPKGSFSTLEIQRTEQGDSAMYLCASSLSHGQGAFDTQYFGPGTRLTVL.

The CDR3 reads CASLRSNTGELFF. CDR3 bases: TGTGCCAGCCTGCGAAGTAACACCGGGGAGCTGTTTTTT. The chain employs TRBV27 and TRBJ2-2; D gene ambiguous. The germline V gene has CDR1 MNHEY and CDR2 SMNVEV (reference sequence). V lost 8 bases to trimming and J lost 2 bases, with 9 bases between them. CDR3 size: 13 residues.

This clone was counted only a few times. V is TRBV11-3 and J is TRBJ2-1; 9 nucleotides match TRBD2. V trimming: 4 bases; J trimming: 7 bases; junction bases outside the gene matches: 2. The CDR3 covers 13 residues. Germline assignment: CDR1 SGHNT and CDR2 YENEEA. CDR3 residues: CASSWAGGNEQFF. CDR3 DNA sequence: TGTGCCAGCAGCTGGGCGGGGGGGAATGAGCAGTTCTTC.